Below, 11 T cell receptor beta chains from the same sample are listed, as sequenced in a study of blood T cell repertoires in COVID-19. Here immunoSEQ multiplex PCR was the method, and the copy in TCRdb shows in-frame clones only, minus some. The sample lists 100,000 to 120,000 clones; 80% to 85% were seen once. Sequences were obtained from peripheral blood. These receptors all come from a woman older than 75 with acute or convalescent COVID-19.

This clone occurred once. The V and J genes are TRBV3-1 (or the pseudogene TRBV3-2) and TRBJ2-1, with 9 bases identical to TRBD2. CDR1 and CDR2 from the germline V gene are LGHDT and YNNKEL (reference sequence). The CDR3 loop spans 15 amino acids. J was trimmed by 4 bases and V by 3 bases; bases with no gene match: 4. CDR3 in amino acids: CASSQASGKYNEQFF. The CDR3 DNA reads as TGTGCCAGCAGCCAGGCTAGCGGGAAATACAATGAGCAGTTCTTC.

CDR3 bases: TGTGCCTGGAGTTTGTCCCTTTCACCCCTCCACTTT. This gives the protein CAWSLSLSPLHF. This sequence joins TRBV30 and TRBJ1-6; D call uncertain. The CDR3 totals 12 residues. Germline V gene sequence: CDR1 GTSNPN, CDR2 SVGIG (reference sequence). The V gene lost 2 bases and the J gene lost 9 bases, with 8 bases spanning the gap.

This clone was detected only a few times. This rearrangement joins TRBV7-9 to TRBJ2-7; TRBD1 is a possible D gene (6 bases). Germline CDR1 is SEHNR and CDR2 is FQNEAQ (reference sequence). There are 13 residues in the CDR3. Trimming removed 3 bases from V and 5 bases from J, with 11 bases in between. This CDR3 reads CASSFSPGDEQYF. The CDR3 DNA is TGTGCCAGCAGCTTTTCCCCAGGGGACGAGCAGTACTTC.

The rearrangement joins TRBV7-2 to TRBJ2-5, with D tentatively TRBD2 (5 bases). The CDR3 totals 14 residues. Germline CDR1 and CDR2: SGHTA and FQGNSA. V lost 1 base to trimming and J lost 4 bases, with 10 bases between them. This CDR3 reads CASSLEASRETQYF. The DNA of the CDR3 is TGTGCCAGCAGCTTAGAAGCTAGCAGAGAGACCCAGTACTTC.

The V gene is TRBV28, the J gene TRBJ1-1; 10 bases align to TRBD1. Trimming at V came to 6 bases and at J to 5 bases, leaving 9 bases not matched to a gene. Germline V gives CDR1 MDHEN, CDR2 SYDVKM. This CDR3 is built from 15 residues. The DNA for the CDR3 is TGTGCCAGCAGGGTCTTGGGACAGGGGTCTACTGAAGCTTTCTTT. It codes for CASRVLGQGSTEAFF.

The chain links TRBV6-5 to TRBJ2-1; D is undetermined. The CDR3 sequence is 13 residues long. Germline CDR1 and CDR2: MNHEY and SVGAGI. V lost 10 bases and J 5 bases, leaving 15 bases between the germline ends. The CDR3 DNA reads TGTGCCACCCTTACTGTCCCCCACAATGAGCAGTTCTTC. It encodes CATLTVPHNEQFF.

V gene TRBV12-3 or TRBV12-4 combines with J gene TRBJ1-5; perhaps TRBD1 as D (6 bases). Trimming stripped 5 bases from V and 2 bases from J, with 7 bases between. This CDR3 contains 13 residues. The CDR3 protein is CASSRQGNQPQHF. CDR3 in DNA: TGTGCCAGCAGTCGACAGGGCAATCAGCCCCAGCATTTT.

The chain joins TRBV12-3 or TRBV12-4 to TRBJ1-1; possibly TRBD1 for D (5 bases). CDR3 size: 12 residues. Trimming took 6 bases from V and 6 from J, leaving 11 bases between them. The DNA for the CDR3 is TGTGCCAGCAGCCGCAGGGTTGCTGAAGCTTTCTTT. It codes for CASSRRVAEAFF.

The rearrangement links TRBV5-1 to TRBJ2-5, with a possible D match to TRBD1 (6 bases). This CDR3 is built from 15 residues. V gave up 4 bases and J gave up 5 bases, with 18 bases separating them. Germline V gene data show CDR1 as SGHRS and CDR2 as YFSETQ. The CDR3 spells CASSQNTGLEETQYF. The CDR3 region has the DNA TGCGCCAGCAGCCAAAATACAGGGCTGGAGGAGACCCAGTACTTC.

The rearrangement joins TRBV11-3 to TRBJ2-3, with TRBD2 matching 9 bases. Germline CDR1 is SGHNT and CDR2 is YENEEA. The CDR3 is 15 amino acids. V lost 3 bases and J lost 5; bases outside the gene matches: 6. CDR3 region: CASSLRREGVDTQYF. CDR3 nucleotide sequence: TGTGCCAGCAGCTTGAGGCGGGAGGGTGTAGATACGCAGTATTTT.

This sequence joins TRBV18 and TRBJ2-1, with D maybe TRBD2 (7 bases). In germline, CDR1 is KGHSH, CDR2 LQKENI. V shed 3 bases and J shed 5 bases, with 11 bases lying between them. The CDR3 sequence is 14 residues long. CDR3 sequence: CASSPGGADNEQFF. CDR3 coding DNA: TGTGCCAGCTCACCGGGGGGGGCAGACAATGAGCAGTTCTTC.